The clone carrying this T cell receptor beta chain was counted a single time. The antigen remains unidentified. The sample comes from a study of cytomegalovirus exposure and HLA in healthy donors. Primers: 60 Vbeta forward and 13 Jbeta reverse. Generated by immunoSEQ multiplex PCR, the TCRdb table keeps only in-frame clones and is missing some. The sample holds some 130,000 clones, roughly 79% seen once. Broader study findings: Near-uniform donor sequencing depth was presumed by presence/absence analyses.

Sequenced: PBMCs. This TCR was recovered from a boy younger than 10 in good health and CMV-seronegative.

The CDR3: CASSLLSQRLNTEAFF. CDR3 nucleotides: TGTGCCAGCAGCCTCCTTTCACAGAGACTGAACACTGAAGCTTTCTTT. The rearrangement uses TRBV14 and TRBJ1-1; D call uncertain. Germline-derived CDR1 and CDR2 are SGHDN and FVKESK. V was shortened by 4 bases and J by 0 bases, with 15 bases between the two germline ends. This CDR3 has 16 amino acids.